Following are 19 T cell receptor beta chains from one sample sequenced in a study of cytomegalovirus exposure and HLA in healthy donors (dated by TCRdb to about 2017). The method behind the library was the immunoSEQ multiplex PCR assay. A mixture of 60 forward primers for TCR Vbeta segments and 13 reverse primers for TCR Jbeta segments was used in the multiplex PCR. TCRdb carries this immuneACCESS record with in-frame sequences only. Its versions omit some clonotypes, under half of them owing to an unresolved V gene in the studies checked, with the rest unexplained. This sample gives 150,000 to 200,000 clones in total; roughly 77% of them show up just once. The biggest ten clones account for 3.7% of the sample. The sequencing sample was made of PBMCs. All receptors derive from a man aged 30 to 39 in good health and CMV-seropositive.

V gene TRBV9 combines with J gene TRBJ2-3; 8 bases match TRBD2. Germline V gene data show CDR1 as SGDLS and CDR2 as YYNGEE. V shed 7 bases, J shed 0 bases, and the junction held 4 bases outside the gene matches. The CDR3 totals 14 residues. CDR3 in DNA: TGTGCCAGCCAGGGCGGGGGGAGCACAGATACGCAGTATTTT. Protein: CASQGGGSTDTQYF.

CDR3 nucleotides: TGTGCCAGCAGCAACGGTGGACAGGGCTACGAGCAGTACTTC. Its protein is CASSNGGQGYEQYF. This sequence joins TRBV5-5 and TRBJ2-7; TRBD1 aligns across 8 bases. This CDR3 has 14 residues. Trimming removed 4 bases from V and 3 bases from J; junction bases left unmatched: 6. Germline-derived CDR1 and CDR2 are SGHKS and YYEKEE (reference sequence).

V and J are TRBV14 and TRBJ2-1, with TRBD1 identical over 10 bases. CDR1 is SGHDN, CDR2 FVKESK, per germline. The J segment lost 5 bases and the V segment lost 2 bases, leaving 9 bases of the junction unmatched. CDR3 size: 17 residues. The CDR3 is CASSQWTGGISNNEQFF. CDR3 DNA sequence: TGTGCCAGCAGCCAATGGACAGGGGGTATTAGTAACAATGAGCAGTTCTTC.

The chain has TRBV6-5 and TRBJ1-2; 7 nucleotides match TRBD1. With V trimmed by 2 bases and J by 6 bases, 9 bases remained unmatched. The CDR3 sequence is 15 residues long. The germline V gene has CDR1 MNHEY and CDR2 SVGAGI. This CDR3 reads CASSYAGTVGDGYTF. DNA for the CDR3: TGTGCCAGCAGTTACGCCGGGACAGTCGGGGATGGCTACACCTTC.

The chain uses TRBV18 and TRBJ1-3; 7 bases agree with TRBD1. Germline V lookup: CDR1 KGHSH, CDR2 LQKENI. The CDR3 is 16 amino acids. After removal of 0 bases from V and 0 bases from J, the junction contained 2 bases not matched to a gene. The CDR3 nucleotides read TGTGCCAGCTCACCACCGGGACAGCGCTCTGGAAACACCATATATTTT. Translation: CASSPPGQRSGNTIYF.

The J gene is TRBJ1-2, the V gene TRBV14; D gene unclear. The V gene's germline CDR1 is SGHDN and CDR2 FVKESK. V lost 3 bases, J lost 1 base, and 12 bases lay in between. The CDR3 loop spans 15 amino acids. CDR3 sequence (DNA): TGTGCCAGCAGCCAGAGTCGGCGGGGTAACTATGGCTACACCTTC. As protein: CASSQSRRGNYGYTF.

In nucleotides, the CDR3 is TGTGCCAGCAGCTTAGGCGGGACGGGACACACCGGGGAGCTGTTTTTT. Protein product: CASSLGGTGHTGELFF. This rearrangement joins TRBV7-9 to TRBJ2-2; possibly TRBD2 for D (6 bases). This CDR3 contains 16 residues. Trimming removed 1 base from V and 3 bases from J, with 12 bases in between. Germline CDR1 and CDR2: SEHNR and FQNEAQ (reference sequence).

This chain joins TRBV27 and TRBJ1-2; TRBD1 is a possible D gene (5 bases). Germline CDR1 MNHEY, CDR2 SMNVEV (reference sequence). Trimming shortened V by 7 bases and J by 0 bases, and 15 bases separated the two germline ends. The CDR3 runs 15 residues. CDR3 loop: CASTERGLANYGYTF. DNA of the CDR3: TGTGCCAGCACTGAACGGGGGTTAGCTAACTATGGCTACACCTTC.

The chain links TRBV7-2 to TRBJ2-7; 7 positions agree with TRBD2. The CDR3 is 14 amino acids. Germline assignment: CDR1 SGHTA and CDR2 FQGNSA. V gave up 3 bases and J gave up 2 bases; unmatched junction bases: 4. CDR3 nucleotides: TGTGCCAGCAGCTTGGCGGGGGAGACCTACGAGCAGTACTTC. Its protein is CASSLAGETYEQYF.

The V and J genes are TRBV19 and TRBJ2-3, with TRBD2 matching 13 bases. The CDR3 has 16 residues. Germline trimming cut 4 bases from V and 5 bases from J; bases unmatched to any gene: 6. Germline-derived CDR1 and CDR2 are LNHDA and SQIVND (reference sequence). For the CDR3, the DNA is TGTGCCAGTAGTAAGACTAGCGGGGGGCCAGGAGATACGCAGTATTTT. It specifies CASSKTSGGPGDTQYF.

As for this clone: A much larger clonotype is one base distant, so this may be a read error. The sample holds other DNA sequences that translate to the same CDR3. The chain joins TRBV9 to TRBJ2-5; D is possibly TRBD2 (7 bases). This CDR3 spans 15 amino acids. Germline lookup yields CDR1 SGDLS and CDR2 YYNGEE. The CDR3 is CASSVGQLFREAQYF. The CDR3 DNA sequence: TGCGCCAGCAGCGTAGGACAGTTGTTTCGGGAGGCCCAGTACTTC.

The V and J genes are TRBV27 and TRBJ1-1; D possibly corresponds to TRBD1 (6 bases). CDR1 MNHEY and CDR2 SMNVEV come from the germline V gene (reference sequence). The ends were cut back, 11 bases at V and 2 bases at J, with 24 bases in the middle. The CDR3 contains 16 residues. CDR3 protein: CAPRGGGHGINTEAFF. CDR3 nucleotides: TGTGCCCCCAGAGGGGGGGGACACGGCATCAACACTGAAGCTTTCTTT.

Here the CDR3 DNA reads TGCGCCAGCAGCCAGCGGACAGGGAGAGATACGCAGTATTTT. This sequence encodes CASSQRTGRDTQYF. This chain uses TRBV4-1 with TRBJ2-3, with 8 bases that match TRBD1. Per germline, CDR1 MGHRA and CDR2 YSYEKL. V lost 3 bases, J lost 5 bases, and 4 bases stayed unmatched. This CDR3 has 14 residues.

The J gene is TRBJ1-5, the V gene TRBV28, with TRBD1 as a possible D gene (5 bases). Germline V CDR1 and CDR2: MDHEN, SYDVKM. The CDR3 contains 16 residues. Trimming pared 2 bases from V and 1 base from J, leaving 12 bases between. The CDR3, as DNA: TGTGCCAGCAGTTTAGGGGGGGGGACGAGCAATCAGCCCCAGCATTTT. It encodes CASSLGGGTSNQPQHF.

The chain employs TRBV28 and TRBJ1-1, with 10 nucleotides matching TRBD1. V lost 4 bases, J lost 5 bases, and 4 bases stayed unmatched. This CDR3 is 14 amino acids long. The V gene's germline CDR1 is MDHEN and CDR2 SYDVKM. CDR3 region: CASSSGQGTTEAFF. The CDR3 DNA follows: TGTGCCAGCAGTTCGGGACAGGGGACGACTGAAGCTTTCTTT.

The V call is TRBV2, the J call TRBJ2-3, with 9 bases fitting TRBD2. The junction had 5 bases not matched to a gene; V was cut back by 4 bases and J by 0 bases. There are 16 residues in the CDR3. Germline V gene data show CDR1 as SNHLY and CDR2 as FYNNEI. The CDR3 region has the DNA TGTGCCAGCAGTGCGCAGCGGGGGGTTAGCACAGATACGCAGTATTTT. This gives the protein CASSAQRGVSTDTQYF.

This clone has just one count. The chain recombines TRBV4-1 with TRBJ2-3, with a weak D call TRBD1 (5 bases). Germline assignment: CDR1 MGHRA and CDR2 YSYEKL. CDR3 length equals 16 residues. Trimming left V 0 bases short and J 1 base short, with 11 bases between. This chain's CDR3 is CASSQELLGGTDTQYF. CDR3 DNA sequence: TGCGCCAGCAGCCAAGAACTTCTAGGGGGCACAGATACGCAGTATTTT.

The gene calls are TRBV13 and TRBJ2-2; TRBD1 aligns across 10 bases. CDR1 and CDR2 from the germline V gene are PRHDT and FYEKMQ (reference sequence). The CDR3 has 15 residues. The junction had 6 bases not matched to a gene; V was cut back by 4 bases and J by 7 bases. CDR3 DNA sequence: TGTGCCAGCAGCTCCCCGGGACAGGGGTTCGGGGAGCTGTTTTTT. Translating gives CASSSPGQGFGELFF. The whole variable domain, filled in from reference TRBV13 and TRBJ2-2, reads AAGVIQSPRHLIKEKRETATLKCYPIPRHDTVYWYQQGPGQDPQFLISFYEKMQSDKGSIPDRFSAQQFSDYHSELNMSSLELGDSALYFCASSSPGQGFGELFFGEGSRLTVL.

The chain joins TRBV9 to TRBJ2-1; 7 nucleotides agree with TRBD2. Trimming cost V 0 bases and J 6 bases; bases outside gene matches: 3. CDR1 and CDR2 (germline): SGDLS, YYNGEE. The CDR3 has 14 amino acids. CDR3: CASSVGGGFNEQFF. The CDR3 DNA sequence: TGTGCCAGCAGCGTAGGGGGGGGATTCAATGAGCAGTTCTTC.